What follows describes a single TCR beta chain. The antigen it binds to is not known. Per-base quality was not reported, and no clone a single base away is much larger than it. These data belong to a study of shared T cell receptors in the human thymus (dated by TCRdb to the early 2020s). The study in broad terms: The study investigated the way shared, self-reactive T-cell receptor alpha chains are produced in the human thymus.

The germline V gene supplies CDR1 MNHNS and CDR2 SASEGT. V loses 5 bases, J loses 5 bases, and the germline ends lie 10 bases apart. Including cysteine and phenylalanine, the CDR3 has 12 amino acids. CDR3 DNA is the only sequence kept; it has 36 bases, read in frame from the first base. Library generation was performed with the immunoSEQ multiplex PCR assay. In its TCRdb copy, this immuneACCESS table keeps in-frame sequences only and misses some clones. Where compared with another copy, unresolved V genes explain less than half of these, and the others have no known cause. For this sample there are roughly 410,000 clones; more than 85% appear just once. Of the sample, approximately 0.018% falls within the top ten clones.

The V and J genes are TRBV6-1 and TRBJ2-7, with no confident D gene call. The sample was thymocytes. The source of this sequence is a human donor. In nucleotide form, the sequence is TGTGCCAGCAGTCCCCGTAGTGACGAGCAGTACTTC. Translation gives CASSPRSDEQYF.